The rows below give T cell receptor beta chains drawn from one sample of a study of blood T cell repertoires in COVID-19. Measured with immunoSEQ multiplex PCR; TCRdb has only the in-frame clones, and not every one. Of roughly 87,000 clones listed, approximately 84% are singletons. Sequencing input: peripheral blood. Receptors originate from a woman aged 55-70 years with acute or convalescent COVID-19. The CDR3 runs from the conserved cysteine through the conserved F or W. The order of the fields is D gene, V gene, clone size, J gene, CDR3 protein, CDR3 DNA. A D gene is named only where the DNA matches it firmly. Expanded clones get a size class; other rows say once, few or many, or leave the size out.

TRBD2	TRBV10-2	-	TRBJ2-5	CASSVWASGETQYF	TGCGCCAGCAGTGTATGGGCTAGCGGGGAGACCCAGTACTTC
-	TRBV9	-	TRBJ1-1	CASSVEPTGTEAFF	TGTGCCAGCAGCGTAGAGCCGACGGGCACTGAAGCTTTCTTT
-	TRBV3-1/TRBV3-2	-	TRBJ2-1	CASSPQGPMYNEQFF	TGTGCCAGCAGCCCGCAGGGTCCAATGTACAATGAGCAGTTCTTC
-	TRBV5-1	-	TRBJ2-3	CASSQTLDTQYF	TGCGCCAGCAGCCAAACTCTGGATACGCAGTATTTT
-	TRBV4-1	-	TRBJ1-1	CASSPRVEDTEAFF	TGCGCCAGCAGCCCCCGGGTAGAGGACACTGAAGCTTTCTTT
TRBD1	TRBV30	-	TRBJ1-1	CAWQTGGFNTEAFF	TGTGCCTGGCAGACAGGGGGCTTTAACACTGAAGCTTTCTTT
-	TRBV6-2/TRBV6-3	-	TRBJ1-2	CASSYRNLGYTF	TGTGCCAGCAGTTACCGTAATCTGGGCTACACCTTC
TRBD1	TRBV19	-	TRBJ1-4	CASSIQTGGEKLFF	TGTGCCAGTAGTATACAAACAGGGGGGGAAAAACTGTTTTTT
TRBD1	TRBV7-9	-	TRBJ1-5	CASSLYGTGDNQPQHF	TGTGCCAGCAGCTTATACGGGACAGGGGACAATCAGCCCCAGCATTTT
TRBD1	TRBV28	-	TRBJ1-4	CASSIPGQGLKEKLFF	TGTGCCAGCAGTATCCCGGGACAGGGGCTAAAGGAAAAACTGTTTTTT
-	TRBV19	few	TRBJ1-2	CASSIDLGSPYGYTF	TGTGCCAGTAGTATAGATCTCGGGAGCCCCTATGGCTACACCTTC
-	TRBV7-8	-	TRBJ1-2	CASSLDQRPGYGYTF	TGTGCCAGCAGCTTAGACCAGAGGCCCGGCTATGGCTACACCTTC
-	TRBV5-1	-	TRBJ2-5	CASAGSPSQETQYF	TGCGCCAGCGCGGGGAGCCCAAGCCAAGAGACCCAGTACTTC
-	TRBV5-1	-	TRBJ2-1	CASSLDGASYNEQFF	TGCGCCAGCAGCTTGGATGGAGCCTCCTACAATGAGCAGTTCTTC
-	TRBV4-3	-	TRBJ1-6	CASSQEWGLGNSPLHF	TGCGCCAGCAGCCAAGAATGGGGGCTAGGTAATTCACCCCTCCACTTT